This record covers a single T cell receptor beta chain. This entry is derived from a study of blood T cell repertoires in COVID-19. Study details: The study drew acute and convalescent COVID-19 samples from the United States, Italy and Spain. The analysed material was cDNA or gDNA that came from T cells, B-cell-depleted T cells, or PBMCs.

In the authors' methods: Reference gene primer amplification gave nucleated cell count estimates. Some clones are missing from TCRdb's copy, which holds only in-frame ones; the method was immunoSEQ multiplex PCR. D and trimming were read from the DNA, whereas the V and J calls and clone size are those reported in that table. The sample shows around 28,000 clones, 80% to 90% of them seen only once. Looked up from germline, CDR1 is MNHEY and CDR2 is SMNVEV (reference sequence). V was pared by 3 bases and J by 6 bases, with 10 bases of the junction left unmatched. The CDR3 is made up of 15 amino acids. This TCR derives from a human donor with acute or convalescent COVID-19. The donor label of this sample is uncertain. Sequenced sample: peripheral blood. The chain employs TRBV27 and TRBJ1-1, with TRBD1 identical over 7 bases. The CDR3 loop reads CASSFSNLQGPEAFF. CDR3 coding DNA: TGTGCCAGCAGTTTCTCGAACCTACAGGGGCCTGAAGCTTTCTTT.